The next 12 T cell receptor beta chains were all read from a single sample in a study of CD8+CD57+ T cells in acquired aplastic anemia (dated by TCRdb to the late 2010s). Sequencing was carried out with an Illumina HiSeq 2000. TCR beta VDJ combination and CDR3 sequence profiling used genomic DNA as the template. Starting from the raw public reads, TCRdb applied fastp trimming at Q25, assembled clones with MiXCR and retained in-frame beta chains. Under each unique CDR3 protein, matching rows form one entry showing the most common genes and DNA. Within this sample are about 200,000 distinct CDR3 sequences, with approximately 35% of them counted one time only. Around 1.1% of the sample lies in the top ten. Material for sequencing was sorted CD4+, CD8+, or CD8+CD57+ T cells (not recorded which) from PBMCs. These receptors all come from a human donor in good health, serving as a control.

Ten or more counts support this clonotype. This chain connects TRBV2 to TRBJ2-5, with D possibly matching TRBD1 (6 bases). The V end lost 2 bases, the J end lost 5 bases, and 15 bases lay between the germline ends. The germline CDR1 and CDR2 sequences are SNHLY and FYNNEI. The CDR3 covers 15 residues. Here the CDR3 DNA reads TGTGCCAGCAGTGAACAGGGGAAGGCGTGGGAGACCCAGTACTTC. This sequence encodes CASSEQGKAWETQYF.

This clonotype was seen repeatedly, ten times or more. This CDR3 reads CAISETSGFETQYF. The CDR3, as DNA: TGTGCCATCAGTGAGACTAGCGGGTTTGAGACCCAGTACTTC. The chain carries TRBV10-3 and TRBJ2-5, with TRBD2 matching over 9 bases. This CDR3 comprises 14 residues. Germline CDR1 ENHRY, CDR2 SYGVKD. The V segment lost 2 bases and the J segment 5 bases; nucleotides outside the gene matches: 3.

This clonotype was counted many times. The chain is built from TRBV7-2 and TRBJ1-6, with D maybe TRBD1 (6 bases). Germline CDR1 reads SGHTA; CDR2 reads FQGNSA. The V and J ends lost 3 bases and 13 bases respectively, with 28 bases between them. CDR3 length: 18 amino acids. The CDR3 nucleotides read TGTGCCAGCAGCTTTGGTACCCGGGGAGGGGGGCTCTCTCGTCCCCTCCACTTT. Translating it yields CASSFGTRGGGLSRPLHF.

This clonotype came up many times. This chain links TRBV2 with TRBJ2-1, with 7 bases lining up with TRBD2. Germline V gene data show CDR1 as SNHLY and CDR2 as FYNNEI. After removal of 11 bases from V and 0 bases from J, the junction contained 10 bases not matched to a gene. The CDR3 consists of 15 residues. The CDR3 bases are TGTGCCTCCCGCCCGGGCGGGAGCTCCTACAATGAGCAGTTCTTC. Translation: CASRPGGSSYNEQFF. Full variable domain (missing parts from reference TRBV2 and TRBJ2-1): EPEVTQTPSHQVTQMGQEVILRCVPISNHLYFYWYRQILGQKVEFLVSFYNNEISEKSEIFDDQFSVERPDGSNFTLKIRSTKLEDSAMYFCASRPGGSSYNEQFFGPGTRLTVL.

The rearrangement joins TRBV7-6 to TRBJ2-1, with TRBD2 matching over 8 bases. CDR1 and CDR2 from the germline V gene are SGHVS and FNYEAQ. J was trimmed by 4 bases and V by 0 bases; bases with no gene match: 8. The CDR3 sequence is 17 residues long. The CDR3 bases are TGTGCCAGCAGCTTAGCGGTCGGGAGGGCGGGTTACAATGAGCAGTTCTTC. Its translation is CASSLAVGRAGYNEQFF.

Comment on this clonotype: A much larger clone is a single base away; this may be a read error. The CDR3 DNA follows: TGTGCCAGCAAAGACGGGGGTAGACAGGGCAATGAGCAGTTCTTC. Protein: CASKDGGRQGNEQFF. The V call is TRBV2, the J call TRBJ2-1; possibly TRBD1 for D (7 bases). CDR1 and CDR2 (germline): SNHLY, FYNNEI. This CDR3 is 15 amino acids long. V dropped 7 bases and J dropped 6 bases, with 19 bases sitting between them. Variable domain in full (rest from reference TRBV2 and TRBJ2-1): EPEVTQTPSHQVTQMGQEVILRCVPISNHLYFYWYRQILGQKVEFLVSFYNNEISEKSEIFDDQFSVERPDGSNFTLKIRSTKLEDSAMYFCASKDGGRQGNEQFFGPGTRLTVL.

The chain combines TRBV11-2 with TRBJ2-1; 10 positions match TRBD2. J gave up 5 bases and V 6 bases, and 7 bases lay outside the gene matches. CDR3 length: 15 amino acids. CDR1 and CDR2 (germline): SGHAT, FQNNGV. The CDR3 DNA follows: TGTGCCAGCAGACCGGGACTAGCGCAGAACAATGAGCAGTTCTTC. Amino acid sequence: CASRPGLAQNNEQFF. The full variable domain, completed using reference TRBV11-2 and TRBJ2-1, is EAGVAQSPRYKIIEKRQSVAFWCNPISGHATLYWYQQILGQGPKLLIQFQNNGVVDDSQLPKDRFSAERLKGVDSTLKIQPAKLEDSAVYLCASRPGLAQNNEQFFGPGTRLTVL.

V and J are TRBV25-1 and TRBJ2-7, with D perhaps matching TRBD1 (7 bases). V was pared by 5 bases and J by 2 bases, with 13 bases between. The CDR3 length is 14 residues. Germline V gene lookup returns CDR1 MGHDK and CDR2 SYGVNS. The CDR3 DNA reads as TGTGCCAGCAGTTCCTCAGGGGGGACCTACGAGCAGTACTTC. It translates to CASSSSGGTYEQYF.

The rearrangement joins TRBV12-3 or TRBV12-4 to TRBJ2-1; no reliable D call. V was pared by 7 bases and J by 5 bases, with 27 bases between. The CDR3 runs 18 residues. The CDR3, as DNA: TGTGCCAGCACCCCCCGGACGGTGGGGTCTCCCGGGCACAATGAGCAGTTCTTC. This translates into CASTPRTVGSPGHNEQFF.

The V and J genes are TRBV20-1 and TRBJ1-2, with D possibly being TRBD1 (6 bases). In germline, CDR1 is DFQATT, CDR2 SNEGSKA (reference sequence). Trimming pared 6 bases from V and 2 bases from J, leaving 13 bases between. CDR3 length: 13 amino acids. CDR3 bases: TGCAGTGCAACAGGGACGGGGAACTATGGCTACACCTTC. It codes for CSATGTGNYGYTF.

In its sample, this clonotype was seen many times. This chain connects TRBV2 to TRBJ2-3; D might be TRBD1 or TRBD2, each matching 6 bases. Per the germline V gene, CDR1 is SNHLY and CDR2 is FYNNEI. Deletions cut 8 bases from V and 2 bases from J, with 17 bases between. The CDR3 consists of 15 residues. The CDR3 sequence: CASGGRGTLTDTQYF. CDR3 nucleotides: TGTGCCAGCGGGGGGCGAGGGACCCTCACAGATACGCAGTATTTT. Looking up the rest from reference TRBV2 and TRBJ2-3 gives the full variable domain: EPEVTQTPSHQVTQMGQEVILRCVPISNHLYFYWYRQILGQKVEFLVSFYNNEISEKSEIFDDQFSVERPDGSNFTLKIRSTKLEDSAMYFCASGGRGTLTDTQYFGPGTRLTVL.

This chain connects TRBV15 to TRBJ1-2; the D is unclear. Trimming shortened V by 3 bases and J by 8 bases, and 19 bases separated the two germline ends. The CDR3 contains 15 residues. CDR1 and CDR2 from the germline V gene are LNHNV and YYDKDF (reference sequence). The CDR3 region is CATSSSTPRPGGYTF. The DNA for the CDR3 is TGTGCCACCAGCAGCTCGACCCCTCGGCCTGGAGGCTACACCTTC.